The table lists the clone carrying this T cell receptor beta chain with a count of one. Its antigen remains unknown. This entry comes from a study of PD-L1 blockade in urothelial cancer. Turning to the study itself: About nine tenths of the roughly 30 patients were men with bladder-origin urothelial cancer.

TCRdb keeps only in-frame clones here, not all; method: immunoSEQ multiplex PCR. The sample holds 49,000 or so clones, just over 85% seen once. The CDR3 is 15 residues long. V dropped 7 bases and J dropped 0; count of bases not matched to a gene: 3. The V gene's germline CDR1 is ENHRY and CDR2 SYGVKD. Study-level findings and limits: Patients with below-median pretreatment blood clonality survived longer.

The time point was: pretreatment peripheral blood. Patients suffered from locally advanced or metastatic urothelial carcinoma. Sample contribution per patient ranged from 1 to 8, covering pretreatment and on-treatment. The source of this sequence is a man aged 55 to 70 with urothelial cancer. The sequencing here drew on PBMCs, taken around atezolizumab (anti-PD-L1) treatment. V and J are TRBV10-3 and TRBJ2-3; 11 bases fit TRBD2. Here the CDR3 reads CAIMGTSGSTDTQYF. For the CDR3, the DNA is TGTGCCATCATGGGGACTAGCGGTAGCACAGATACGCAGTATTTT.